This TCR beta chain originates from a study of T cell clonotyping in hematopoietic cell transplantation. Study context: Recipients' pretransplant samples followed cytoreduction. Whole-study findings and limits: Broader posttransplant TCR repertoire diversity was predicted by graft donor and pretransplant recipient Inverse Simpson Index values. Pathologically expanded recipient clonotypes increased progressively from day 30 to day 180 as diversity fell.

Regarding this clone: Its antigen is currently unknown.

Germline V gene data show CDR1 as LNHDA and CDR2 as SQIVND (reference sequence). The CDR3 is made up of 15 amino acids. The germline V and J ends were trimmed by 8 bases and 3 bases, with 17 bases remaining between them. As for time point: recipient sample about 28 days before transplant, after cytoreduction. Samples: about 28 days before transplant, then days 30, 100 and 180 after. Using immunoSEQ multiplex PCR, the repertoire was profiled, and TCRdb retains in-frame clones only, with some absent. The repertoire consists of about 41,000 clones, with 85% occurring once and the leading ten covering roughly 2.8%.

This specimen consisted of peripheral blood mononuclear cells, obtained before stem cell transplant. The receptor was derived from a man aged 60 to 69 with acute myeloid leukemia. Some clones in this sample may be carry-over from other donors' samples. V is TRBV19 and J is TRBJ2-1, with D perhaps matching TRBD1 (6 bases). CDR3 residues: CASGRMDSFYNEQFF. The DNA of the CDR3 is TGTGCCAGTGGCCGGATGGACAGCTTCTACAATGAGCAGTTCTTC.